What follows are 16 T cell receptor beta chains derived from one specimen sequenced in a study of T cells in localized non-small cell lung cancer. TCRdb's copy holds only in-frame clones and misses some; the assay was immunoSEQ multiplex PCR. Here the sample spans 2,000 to 3,000 clones, around a quarter being singletons. The specimen was lung tumor tissue, collected before any cancer treatment. These TCRs come from a woman between 35 and 75 years old with stage I lung adenocarcinoma.

V is TRBV29-1 and J is TRBJ1-5; TRBD1 might be the D (5 bases). This CDR3 is 13 amino acids long. The ends were cut back, 4 bases at V and 6 bases at J, with 13 bases in the middle. Per germline, CDR1 SQVTM and CDR2 ANQGSEA. The CDR3 loop reads CSVGRGAGQPQHF. CDR3 nucleotides: TGCAGCGTTGGAAGGGGCGCGGGTCAGCCCCAGCATTTT.

A few counts support this clone. The chain is built from TRBV10-2 and TRBJ1-5, with TRBD1 as a possible D gene (5 bases). V was shortened by 2 bases and J by 0 bases, with 11 bases between the two germline ends. This CDR3 is built from 16 residues. Germline lookup yields CDR1 WSHSY and CDR2 SAAADI. CDR3: CASSERLGVSNQPQHF. As DNA, the CDR3 is TGCGCCAGCAGTGAGAGGTTGGGGGTTAGCAATCAGCCCCAGCATTTT.

In its sample, this clone is medium-sized. This sequence joins TRBV11-3 and TRBJ1-2; a possible D gene is TRBD1 (6 bases). The V gene's germline CDR1 is SGHNT and CDR2 YENEEA. This CDR3 comprises 15 residues. V gave up 5 bases and J gave up 6 bases, with 19 bases separating them. The CDR3 DNA follows: TGTGCCAGCAGCCCCAAAGGACAGAGAAGCGATGGCTACACCTTC. Amino acids: CASSPKGQRSDGYTF. Full variable domain (rest looked up from reference TRBV11-3 and TRBJ1-2): EAGVVQSPRYKIIEKKQPVAFWCNPISGHNTLYWYLQNLGQGPELLIRYENEEAVDDSQLPKDRFSAERLKGVDSTLKIQPAELGDSAVYLCASSPKGQRSDGYTFGSGTRLTVV.

This clone was seen more than once but under ten times. The rearrangement joins TRBV11-3 to TRBJ2-7; a possible D gene is TRBD2 (7 bases). The germline V gene encodes CDR1 SGHNT and CDR2 YENEEA. The V and J ends lost 5 bases and 6 bases respectively, with 20 bases between them. The length of the CDR3 is 15 residues. CDR3 coding DNA: TGTGCCAGCAGCCCCTATGGGGGAGGGGGATTCGAGCAGTACTTC. Protein sequence: CASSPYGGGGFEQYF.

This clone was observed a handful of times. The J gene is TRBJ1-3, the V gene TRBV6-1; TRBD1 might be the D (5 bases). The germline V and J ends were trimmed by 0 bases and 5 bases, with 14 bases remaining between them. CDR1 is MNHNS and CDR2 is SASEGT in the germline V gene. The CDR3 is 16 residues long. CDR3 residues: CASSEAWGVLRNTIYF. The DNA of the CDR3 is TGTGCCAGCAGTGAAGCGTGGGGGGTGCTTAGAAACACCATATATTTT.

In its sample, this clone was seen a few times. The gene calls are TRBV30 and TRBJ1-1; D is uncertain. V dropped 4 bases and J dropped 4 bases, with 10 bases sitting between them. In germline, CDR1 is GTSNPN, CDR2 SVGIG (reference sequence). The CDR3 consists of 12 residues. CDR3 residues: CAWTPYGTEAFF. CDR3 bases: TGTGCCTGGACACCCTATGGCACTGAAGCTTTCTTT.

By share, this clone counts as medium-sized. The chain uses TRBV6-8 and TRBJ1-1; perhaps TRBD1 as D (6 bases). CDR3 size: 15 residues. V was cut by 6 bases and J by 9 bases, with 23 bases left in between. Germline V gene lookup returns CDR1 MNHGY and CDR2 SAAAGT. For the CDR3, the DNA is TGTGCCAGCAGCCTAAATCATCTCCAGGGGCGACAAGCTTTCTTT. Translating it yields CASSLNHLQGRQAFF.

There are a few counts of this clone. The genes are TRBV18 and TRBJ2-3; D is perhaps TRBD1 (5 bases). Germline loops: CDR1 KGHSH, CDR2 LQKENI. V shed 3 bases and J shed 2 bases, with 6 bases lying between them. The CDR3 is 13 residues long. This CDR3 reads CASSPDTTDTQYF. The CDR3 region has the DNA TGTGCCAGCTCACCGGACACCACAGATACGCAGTATTTT.

By share, this clone counts as large. This chain joins TRBV29-1 and TRBJ2-1, with a possible D match to TRBD1 (6 bases). From germline, CDR1 is SQVTM and CDR2 ANQGSEA. The CDR3 runs to 15 residues. Between the trimmed V and J ends, which lost 0 bases and 4 bases, there was a span of 13 bases. This chain's CDR3 is CSVEDYRDKYNEQFF. The CDR3 region has the DNA TGCAGCGTTGAAGACTACCGGGACAAATACAATGAGCAGTTCTTC.

The gene calls are TRBV19 and TRBJ2-1; D gene uncertain. Trimming took 1 base from V and 5 from J, leaving 12 bases between them. Per germline, CDR1 LNHDA and CDR2 SQIVND (reference sequence). This CDR3 spans 15 amino acids. DNA of the CDR3: TGTGCCAGTAGTATAGGACCCCTGGAACACAATGAGCAGTTCTTC. This codes for CASSIGPLEHNEQFF.

V usage is TRBV15 and J usage is TRBJ2-4; the match to TRBD1 covers 7 bases. With V trimmed by 8 bases and J by 4 bases, 11 bases remained unmatched. There are 15 residues in the CDR3. Germline V gene lookup returns CDR1 LNHNV and CDR2 YYDKDF (reference sequence). CDR3 sequence: CATGSPGQLKNIQYF. The CDR3 nucleotides read TGTGCCACCGGCTCCCCGGGACAGCTTAAAAACATTCAGTACTTC.

This clone was observed a few times. The rearrangement joins TRBV28 to TRBJ1-5; TRBD1 is a possible D gene (5 bases). With 5 bases removed from V and 5 bases from J, the gap between germline ends came to 13 bases. Germline CDR1 and CDR2: MDHEN and SYDVKM. This CDR3 comprises 14 residues. This CDR3 is CASSTTVSDQPQHF. In DNA form, the CDR3 reads TGTGCCAGCAGTACGACAGTTAGTGATCAGCCCCAGCATTTT. Full variable domain (missing parts from reference TRBV28 and TRBJ1-5): DVKVTQSSRYLVKRTGEKVFLECVQDMDHENMFWYRQDPGLGLRLIYFSYDVKMKEKGDIPEGYSVSREKKERFSLILESASTNQTSMYLCASSTTVSDQPQHFGDGTRLSIL.

The rearrangement joins TRBV28 to TRBJ2-1, with 9 bases identical to TRBD1. The V and J ends lost 3 bases and 6 bases, in that order; junction bases with no gene match: 0. There are 13 residues in the CDR3. Germline loops: CDR1 MDHEN, CDR2 SYDVKM. The CDR3 protein is CASSLGQGNEQFF. In DNA form, the CDR3 reads TGTGCCAGCAGTTTGGGACAGGGCAATGAGCAGTTCTTC. Full variable domain (outside the CDR3, taken from reference TRBV28 and TRBJ2-1): DVKVTQSSRYLVKRTGEKVFLECVQDMDHENMFWYRQDPGLGLRLIYFSYDVKMKEKGDIPEGYSVSREKKERFSLILESASTNQTSMYLCASSLGQGNEQFFGPGTRLTVL.

This clone has more than one count but fewer than ten. The gene calls are TRBV30 and TRBJ1-1; D not resolved. In germline, CDR1 is GTSNPN, CDR2 SVGIG (reference sequence). Trimming pared 4 bases from V and 1 base from J, leaving 7 bases between. The CDR3 is made up of 12 amino acids. CDR3 bases: TGTGCCTGGACCTACGGGAACACTGAAGCTTTCTTT. Translated, it gives CAWTYGNTEAFF. The full variable domain, its missing parts supplied by reference TRBV30 and TRBJ1-1, is SQTIHQWPATLVQPVGSPLSLECTVEGTSNPNLYWYRQAAGRGLQLLFYSVGIGQISSEVPQNLSASRPQDRQFILSSKKLLLSDSGFYLCAWTYGNTEAFFGQGTRLTVV.

The chain recombines TRBV28 with TRBJ2-2; D gene uncertain. The CDR3 covers 12 residues. The germline V and J ends were trimmed by 8 bases and 6 bases, with 10 bases remaining between them. Germline CDR1 reads MDHEN; CDR2 reads SYDVKM. CDR3 nucleotides: TGTGCCAGCTGCCCCCCGGCCGGGGAGCTGTTTTTT. Its protein product is CASCPPAGELFF.

The table lists this clone with a few counts. At one end the junction does not follow the germline gene, possibly because of a read error. The chain joins TRBV28 to TRBJ1-2; TRBD1 matches 12 bases. This CDR3 has 16 amino acids. CDR1 is MDHEN, CDR2 SYDVKM, per germline. DNA of the CDR3: TGTGCCAGCAGTTTATCTCTCTCCGGGACAGGGGGCCGGTACGGCTTC. Its translation is CASSLSLSGTGGRYGF.